These 18 T cell receptor beta chains share one sample of origin, sequenced in a study of Ad26.COV2.S vaccination and SARS-CoV-2 variants. Libraries were prepared by immunoSEQ multiplex PCR; TCRdb keeps only in-frame clonotypes and omits some of them. The sample lists about 350,000 clones, 92% occurring once. The starting material was peripheral blood, obtained after recovery from COVID-19. The receptors were gathered from a human donor who had recovered from COVID-19.

This clone was found once. The J gene is TRBJ1-6, the V gene TRBV6-2 or TRBV6-3; the D is unclear. CDR1 is MNHEY and CDR2 is SVGEGT in the germline V gene. Trimming removed 4 bases at V and 10 bases at J, with 17 bases between. The CDR3 totals 15 residues. The CDR3 reads CASSSTAEGGSPLHF. The CDR3 coding sequence is TGTGCCAGCAGTTCAACCGCAGAAGGAGGGTCACCCCTCCACTTT.

The chain is built from TRBV19 and TRBJ1-2; a weak D match, TRBD1 (6 bases). Germline CDR1 and CDR2: LNHDA and SQIVND (reference sequence). The CDR3 spans 15 residues. Trimming took 10 bases from V and 8 from J, leaving 26 bases between them. CDR3 in DNA: TGTGCCACTCTCTCCTCAGGGGACGGCGTGAGAGGCTACACCTTC. Protein product: CATLSSGDGVRGYTF.

The rearrangement links TRBV5-8 to TRBJ2-5; 7 nucleotides match TRBD1. V was pared by 2 bases and J by 1 base, with 5 bases of the junction left unmatched. This CDR3 comprises 15 residues. CDR1 is SGHTS and CDR2 is YDEGEE in the germline V gene. The CDR3 DNA reads as TGTGCCAGCAGCTTCGCGACAGGGAGCCAAGAGACCCAGTACTTC. Encoded protein: CASSFATGSQETQYF. Looking up the rest from reference TRBV5-8 and TRBJ2-5 gives the full variable domain: EAGVTQSPTHLIKTRGQQATLRCSPISGHTSVYWYQQALGLGLQFLLWYDEGEERNRGNFPPRFSGRQFPNYSSELNVNALELEDSALYLCASSFATGSQETQYFGPGTRLLVL.

The chain links TRBV18 to TRBJ2-7; no reliable D call. The CDR3 sequence is 15 residues long. The V and J ends lost 0 bases and 2 bases respectively, with 11 bases between them. The V gene's germline CDR1 is KGHSH and CDR2 LQKENI. CDR3: CASSPPRRLAYEQYF. Written as DNA, the CDR3 is TGTGCCAGCTCACCACCGCGCCGGTTAGCCTACGAGCAGTACTTC.

CDR3 coding DNA: TGTGCCAGCAGCTTGACCACCGGGGAGCTGTTTTTT. As protein: CASSLTTGELFF. The chain is built from TRBV5-6 and TRBJ2-2; D unresolved. CDR1 is SGHDT and CDR2 is YYEEEE in the germline V gene. The germline V and J ends were trimmed by 1 base and 4 bases, with 2 bases remaining between them. The CDR3 loop spans 12 amino acids.

The gene calls are TRBV4-1 and TRBJ1-5; D perhaps matches TRBD1 (5 bases). Germline assignment: CDR1 MGHRA and CDR2 YSYEKL. CDR3 length: 13 residues. V lost 3 bases, J lost 5 bases, and 8 bases lay in between. The CDR3 protein is CASSQRQHQPQHF. DNA for the CDR3: TGCGCCAGCAGCCAGAGACAGCATCAGCCCCAGCATTTT.

The chain couples TRBV6-2 or TRBV6-3 to TRBJ1-5; 7 positions match TRBD1. Trimming took 0 bases from V and 7 from J; bases not matched to a gene: 6. The CDR3 sequence is 15 residues long. Germline loops: CDR1 MNHEY, CDR2 SVGEGT. This chain's CDR3 is CASSYSSDREQPQHF. CDR3 sequence (DNA): TGTGCCAGCAGTTACTCGTCTGACAGGGAACAGCCCCAGCATTTT.

V is TRBV13 and J is TRBJ1-3; D is ambiguous. This CDR3 has 15 amino acids. The V gene's germline CDR1 is PRHDT and CDR2 FYEKMQ (reference sequence). V lost 3 bases and J 0 bases, leaving 9 bases between the germline ends. CDR3 in DNA: TGTGCCAGCAGCTTTGGCTTGAGCTCTGGAAACACCATATATTTT. It is translated as CASSFGLSSGNTIYF.

The chain has TRBV5-4 and TRBJ2-5, with D possibly being TRBD1 (6 bases). This CDR3 region has 14 residues. The V and J ends lost 1 base and 3 bases respectively, with 10 bases between them. The germline gives CDR1 SGHNT, CDR2 YYREEE (reference sequence). DNA of the CDR3: TGTGCCAGCAGCTTGCAGGGGCGGGAAGAGACCCAGTACTTC. It specifies CASSLQGREETQYF. The full variable domain, with the rest looked up from reference TRBV5-4 and TRBJ2-5, is ETGVTQSPTHLIKTRGQQVTLRCSSQSGHNTVSWYQQALGQGPQFIFQYYREEENGRGNFPPRFSGLQFPNYSSELNVNALELDDSALYLCASSLQGREETQYFGPGTRLLVL.

The chain has TRBV27 and TRBJ2-2; D is tentatively TRBD1 or TRBD2 (5 bases each). The germline V gene has CDR1 MNHEY and CDR2 SMNVEV (reference sequence). V was shortened by 6 bases and J by 0 bases, with 20 bases between the two germline ends. The CDR3 has 18 residues. CDR3 loop: CASSPNSGTPTNTGELFF. The CDR3 nucleotides read TGTGCCAGCAGCCCGAACTCCGGGACCCCCACGAACACCGGGGAGCTGTTTTTT.

CDR3 bases: TGTGCCACAGAACTACAGGGGTACGAGCAGTACTTC. Residues: CATELQGYEQYF. The V call is TRBV6-5, the J call TRBJ2-7, with 7 bases fitting TRBD1. V dropped 10 bases and J dropped 4; count of bases not matched to a gene: 7. CDR1 and CDR2 (germline): MNHEY, SVGAGI. The CDR3 extends over 12 amino acids.

The rearrangement uses TRBV15 and TRBJ1-1; D not resolved. V was pared by 8 bases and J by 1 base, with 8 bases between. CDR3 length equals 12 residues. CDR1 LNHNV and CDR2 YYDKDF come from the germline V gene (reference sequence). The CDR3, as DNA: TGTGCCACCTCCCGACAGAACACTGAAGCTTTCTTT. Amino acid sequence: CATSRQNTEAFF.

The chain joins TRBV7-9 to TRBJ2-3; perhaps TRBD2 as D (6 bases). Germline V CDR1 and CDR2: SEHNR, FQNEAQ (reference sequence). Trimming stripped 5 bases from V and 2 bases from J, with 14 bases between. This CDR3 has 15 residues. CDR3 in amino acids: CASSIGTELTDTQYF. CDR3 coding DNA: TGTGCCAGCAGCATCGGGACTGAACTCACAGATACGCAGTATTTT.

The chain uses TRBV15 and TRBJ2-5; 8 bases are a match to TRBD1. V was clipped by 3 bases and J by 1 base; unmatched bases: 4. CDR1 and CDR2 (germline): LNHNV, YYDKDF (reference sequence). There are 15 residues in the CDR3. As DNA, the CDR3 is TGTGCCACCAGCAGTATACAGGGGGTCCAAGAGACCCAGTACTTC. It specifies CATSSIQGVQETQYF.

This clone has only a few counts. V is TRBV10-1 and J is TRBJ2-1; 11 positions match TRBD2. V lost 2 bases, J lost 8 bases, and 5 bases stayed unmatched. The germline gives CDR1 WNHNN, CDR2 SYGVQD (reference sequence). The CDR3 runs 15 residues. The CDR3 bases are TGCGCCAGCAGTGAGACTAGCGGGGGTCACGATGAGCAGTTCTTC. The encoded protein is CASSETSGGHDEQFF.

The V and J genes are TRBV5-1 and TRBJ2-1, with 10 bases fitting TRBD2. The CDR3 has 15 amino acids. With V trimmed by 2 bases and J by 7 bases, 6 bases remained unmatched. CDR1 is SGHRS and CDR2 is YFSETQ in the germline V gene. This chain's CDR3 is CASSFGTSVLNEQFF. CDR3 bases: TGCGCCAGCAGCTTCGGGACTAGCGTCTTGAATGAGCAGTTCTTC.

This clone was recorded once. This chain links TRBV7-8 with TRBJ1-2, with TRBD1 matching 7 bases. Per germline, CDR1 SGHVS and CDR2 FQNEAQ. V trimming: 5 bases; J trimming: 4 bases; junction bases outside the gene matches: 4. This CDR3 comprises 13 residues. In nucleotides, the CDR3 is TGTGCCAGCAGCCCCGGGACAGCCTATGGCTACACCTTC. Its protein product is CASSPGTAYGYTF.

This clone was seen only once. J is TRBJ2-1 and V is TRBV11-2, with D hard to call. The germline CDR1 and CDR2 sequences are SGHAT and FQNNGV. CDR3 length equals 13 residues. Trimming took off 1 base at V and 12 bases at J, with 13 bases between the two ends. In DNA form, the CDR3 reads TGTGCCAGCAGCTTAGCCGGTCTTCGGGTGCAGTTCTTC. This codes for CASSLAGLRVQFF.